This T cell receptor beta chain was sequenced for a study of tumor and adjacent non-tumor tissue in lung cancer. At the level of the study: There were 11 to 13 adenocarcinoma, a couple of squamous cell carcinoma and 1 small cell lung cancer cases.

TCRbeta libraries were built with three rounds of nested PCR, modified from ARM-PCR. MiXCR, run by TCRdb on the multiplex PCR reads, gives a single entry per CDR3 protein. The profile shows about 110,000 distinct CDR3 sequences, 60% to 80% of them singletons. This sample's RNA came from whole unsorted tissue. Whole-study findings and limits: Top 100 clones took a larger repertoire share in normal lung.

This clonotype has just one count. What it binds is unknown. The junction and the germline gene differ at one end; a read error may be behind it. The CDR3 totals 15 residues. Germline V CDR1 and CDR2: KGHDR, SFDVKD. Sequencing input: lung tumor tissue. The chain has TRBV24-1 and TRBJ2-2; tentatively, D is TRBD1 (6 bases). The TCR originated in a woman aged 60-75 years with non-small cell lung cancer. CDR3 DNA sequence: TGTGCCATCAGTGTCCGGACAGCTGAGTCCGGGGAGCTTTTTTTT. Translated, it gives CAISVRTAESGELFF.